In its sample, the clone carrying this T cell receptor beta chain was seen many times. Described time point: blood at routine non-recurrence follow-up after resection. Unsorted samples of tumor, nontumor lung or frozen PBMC had their whole RNA sequenced. The data were taken from a study of spatial heterogeneity in lung cancer. V was trimmed by 3 bases and J by 1 base, leaving 29 bases between them. Per the germline V gene, CDR1 is MDHEN and CDR2 is SYDVKM. This CDR3 comprises 21 residues. TCRdb fed the 5' RACE reads into MiXCR, producing one record per CDR3 protein. The sample lists some 110,000 distinct CDR3 sequences, 12% occurring once.

The clonotype comes from a male donor with early-stage non-small cell lung cancer. The J gene is TRBJ2-3, the V gene TRBV28, with D perhaps TRBD1 or TRBD2 (5 bases each). The sequencing used PBMCs, collected at follow-up. The CDR3 protein is CASSFRGPRRRDSSRTDTQYF. CDR3 sequence (DNA): TGTGCCAGCAGTTTTCGGGGACCAAGGCGGCGTGATAGTTCCCGCACAGATACGCAGTATTTT. The variable domain in full, with the rest retrieved from reference TRBV28 and TRBJ2-3, is DVKVTQSSRYLVKRTGEKVFLECVQDMDHENMFWYRQDPGLGLRLIYFSYDVKMKEKGDIPEGYSVSREKKERFSLILESASTNQTSMYLCASSFRGPRRRDSSRTDTQYFGPGTRLTVL.